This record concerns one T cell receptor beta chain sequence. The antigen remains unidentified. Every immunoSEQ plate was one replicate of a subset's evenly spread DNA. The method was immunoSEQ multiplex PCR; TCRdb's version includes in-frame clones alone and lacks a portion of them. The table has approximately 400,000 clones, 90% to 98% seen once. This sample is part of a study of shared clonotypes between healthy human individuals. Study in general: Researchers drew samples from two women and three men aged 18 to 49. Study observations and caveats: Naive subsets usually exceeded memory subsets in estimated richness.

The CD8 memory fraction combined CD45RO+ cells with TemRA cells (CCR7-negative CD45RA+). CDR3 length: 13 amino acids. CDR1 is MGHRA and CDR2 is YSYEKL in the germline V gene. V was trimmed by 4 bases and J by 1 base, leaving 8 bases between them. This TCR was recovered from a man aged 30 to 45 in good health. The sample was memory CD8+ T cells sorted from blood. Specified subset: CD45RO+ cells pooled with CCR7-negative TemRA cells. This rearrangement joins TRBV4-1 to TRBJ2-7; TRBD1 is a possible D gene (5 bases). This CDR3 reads CASSLTGSYEQYF. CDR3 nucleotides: TGCGCCAGCAGCCTCACAGGTTCCTACGAGCAGTACTTC.